Below, 9 T cell receptor beta chains from the same sample are listed, as sequenced in a study of T cell responses to AZD1222 COVID-19 vaccine. Clones were read by immunoSEQ multiplex PCR, and TCRdb kept only the in-frame ones, dropping some. The profile shows approximately 140,000 clones, around 90% of them singletons. Sequences were derived from peripheral blood, sampled 28 days after the second AZD1222 dose. These receptor sequences come from an adult who received the AZD1222 COVID-19 vaccine.

There are a few counts of this clone. The J gene is TRBJ2-7, the V gene TRBV9; 12 bases map to TRBD2. V gave up 0 bases and J gave up 6 bases; unmatched junction bases: 4. This CDR3 is 15 amino acids long. Per the germline V gene, CDR1 is SGDLS and CDR2 is YYNGEE. CDR3 sequence (DNA): TGTGCCAGCAGCGTAGGGCTAGCGGGAGGGCGCGAGCAGTACTTC. Its protein product is CASSVGLAGGREQYF.

CDR3 in DNA: TGTGCCAGCAGCGACCGGACTAGCGGGTGGGGCGGGGAGCTGTTTTTT. Translated: CASSDRTSGWGGELFF. This chain joins TRBV5-4 and TRBJ2-2; 11 positions agree with TRBD2. V shed 4 bases, J shed 7 bases, and the junction held 9 bases outside the gene matches. The CDR3 has 16 residues. The germline gives CDR1 SGHNT, CDR2 YYREEE (reference sequence).

The V call is TRBV29-1, the J call TRBJ2-6; D may be TRBD1 (5 bases). CDR1 is SQVTM, CDR2 ANQGSEA, per germline. V lost 3 bases and J lost 0, with 12 bases in between. The CDR3 extends over 16 amino acids. CDR3 protein: CSVDGVDSSGANVLTF. The CDR3 DNA follows: TGCAGCGTTGATGGGGTAGACAGCTCTGGGGCCAACGTCCTGACTTTC.

This sequence joins TRBV19 and TRBJ2-1; D call uncertain. The CDR3 consists of 14 residues. Germline loops: CDR1 LNHDA, CDR2 SQIVND (reference sequence). The V end lost 3 bases, the J end lost 4 bases, and 10 bases lay between the germline ends. The CDR3 nucleotides are TGTGCCAGTAGTATTATCGGGCCATACAATGAGCAGTTCTTC. This codes for CASSIIGPYNEQFF.

The genes are TRBV7-2 and TRBJ2-7; D is possibly TRBD2 (7 bases). Trimming pared 5 bases from V and 9 bases from J, leaving 23 bases between. CDR1 is SGHTA and CDR2 is FQGNSA in the germline V gene. The CDR3 is made up of 15 amino acids. The CDR3 nucleotides are TGTGCCAGCAGCCGGAGGGGGACTACAACAAATGTGCAGTACTTC. Residues: CASSRRGTTTNVQYF.

The genes are TRBV5-4 and TRBJ2-7; D is ambiguous. The CDR3 is 14 amino acids. Germline CDR1 reads SGHNT; CDR2 reads YYREEE (reference sequence). Trimming cost V 7 bases and J 5 bases, with 19 bases left between them. The CDR3: CASAPRRQLNEQYF. For the CDR3, the DNA is TGTGCCAGCGCGCCGCGGCGGCAGCTAAACGAGCAGTACTTC.

The V call is TRBV6-1, the J call TRBJ2-3; 7 nucleotides line up with TRBD2. This CDR3 has 15 residues. Per germline, CDR1 MNHNS and CDR2 SASEGT. The trim removed 0 bases at V and 6 bases at J, leaving 6 bases unmatched. CDR3 sequence (DNA): TGTGCCAGCAGTGAAGCAGCGGGAACTACGGATACGCAGTATTTT. Its protein is CASSEAAGTTDTQYF.

The gene calls are TRBV6-1 and TRBJ2-1; D possibly corresponds to TRBD1 (6 bases). CDR1 is MNHNS and CDR2 is SASEGT in the germline V gene. The CDR3 sequence is 16 residues long. The germline V and J ends were trimmed by 0 bases and 3 bases, with 12 bases remaining between them. CDR3 sequence reads: CASSEAAVGGYNEQFF. Here the CDR3 DNA reads TGTGCCAGCAGTGAAGCAGCGGTAGGGGGCTACAATGAGCAGTTCTTC.

This chain uses TRBV2 with TRBJ2-1; D is possibly TRBD2 (5 bases). V was trimmed by 7 bases and J by 5 bases, leaving 21 bases between them. The CDR3 extends over 16 amino acids. Germline CDR1 reads SNHLY; CDR2 reads FYNNEI. CDR3 DNA: TGTGCCAGCACCGCAAGCGCAATAGCGTCTCACAATGAGCAGTTCTTC. Its protein product is CASTASAIASHNEQFF.